These 13 T cell receptor beta chains came from one sample sequenced in a study of T cell changes during pregnancy in multiple sclerosis. Clones were sequenced by immunoSEQ multiplex PCR, and TCRdb holds only the in-frame ones, with some missing. Among 70,000 or so clones listed, 80% to 95% were seen once. The sample in question was peripheral blood, obtained in the third trimester of pregnancy. These TCRs come from a female donor in good health, enrolled as a control in a pregnancy study.

This clone was counted once. The chain carries TRBV30 and TRBJ1-2; tentatively, D is TRBD1 (6 bases). From germline, CDR1 is GTSNPN and CDR2 SVGIG (reference sequence). The CDR3 spans 13 residues. The V gene lost 5 bases and the J gene lost 0 bases, with 10 bases spanning the gap. The CDR3 is CAWDDRTNYGYTF. Here the CDR3 DNA reads TGTGCCTGGGACGACAGGACTAACTATGGCTACACCTTC.

The chain employs TRBV5-8 and TRBJ2-3; possibly TRBD2 for D (5 bases). Germline V CDR1 and CDR2: SGHTS, YDEGEE. V lost 6 bases and J lost 2, with 10 bases in between. CDR3 size: 13 residues. This CDR3 reads CASTRLLTDTQYF. The CDR3 bases are TGTGCCAGCACCCGACTACTCACAGATACGCAGTATTTT.

The chain couples TRBV5-1 to TRBJ2-7; 9 nucleotides match TRBD1. Germline trimming cut 4 bases from V and 4 bases from J; bases unmatched to any gene: 6. Looked up from germline, CDR1 is SGHRS and CDR2 is YFSETQ. CDR3 length equals 14 residues. The CDR3 bases are TGCGCCAGCAGCGGGGGACAGGGAGATTACGAGCAGTACTTC. Its translation is CASSGGQGDYEQYF.

The chain has TRBV19 and TRBJ1-2, with 9 positions matching TRBD1. V shed 11 bases, J shed 6 bases, and the junction held 13 bases outside the gene matches. Germline V lookup: CDR1 LNHDA, CDR2 SQIVND (reference sequence). This CDR3 is built from 14 residues. CDR3: CAGKTPGQGNGYTF. The CDR3 nucleotides read TGTGCCGGAAAAACCCCGGGACAGGGTAATGGCTACACCTTC.

The chain joins TRBV28 to TRBJ2-5; D is uncertain. Between the trimmed V and J ends, which lost 6 bases and 5 bases, there was a span of 7 bases. The CDR3 has 11 amino acids. Germline values: CDR1 MDHEN, CDR2 SYDVKM. The DNA of the CDR3 is TGTGCCAGCAGATCTGAGGAGACCCAGTACTTC. Its protein product is CASRSEETQYF.

The J gene is TRBJ2-5, the V gene TRBV15, with a weak D call TRBD2 (7 bases). CDR1 is LNHNV and CDR2 is YYDKDF in the germline V gene (reference sequence). This CDR3 is 16 amino acids long. The V end lost 5 bases, the J end lost 3 bases, and 19 bases lay between the germline ends. The CDR3 DNA reads as TGTGCCACCAGCTCGCGACTTAGGGGGGGGAAAGAGACCCAGTACTTC. Amino acids: CATSSRLRGGKETQYF.

This chain connects TRBV6-1 to TRBJ1-1; tentative D call: TRBD1 (6 bases). Germline CDR1 is MNHNS and CDR2 is SASEGT. Trimming removed 4 bases from V and 6 bases from J, with 12 bases in between. This CDR3 has 13 amino acids. The CDR3 DNA reads as TGTGCCAGCAGTGTCGGGACATACCCTGAAGCTTTCTTT. Translating it yields CASSVGTYPEAFF.

This clone is a singleton in its sample. One base separates it from a far larger clone, so it is likely a read error. This chain connects TRBV4-2 to TRBJ2-7, with D tentatively TRBD1 (5 bases). The V gene's germline CDR1 is LGHNA and CDR2 YNFKEQ. V lost 0 bases to trimming and J lost 7 bases, with 10 bases between them. The CDR3 spans 13 residues. This CDR3 is CASSQDPGWEQYF. DNA for the CDR3: TGTGCCAGCAGCCAAGATCCAGGGTGGGAGCAGTACTTC.

The rearrangement joins TRBV5-6 to TRBJ1-4; 10 bases are a match to TRBD1. The CDR3 is 15 amino acids. Trimming removed 3 bases from V and 8 bases from J; junction bases left unmatched: 7. The germline gives CDR1 SGHDT, CDR2 YYEEEE. The CDR3 bases are TGTGCCAGCAGCTACGGGACAGGGGTTAGGGAAAAACTGTTTTTT. Its translation is CASSYGTGVREKLFF.

The chain carries TRBV5-1 and TRBJ2-1, with D possibly being TRBD1 (6 bases). Trimming took off 5 bases at V and 7 bases at J, with 16 bases between the two ends. The germline CDR1 and CDR2 sequences are SGHRS and YFSETQ. CDR3 length: 14 amino acids. CDR3 residues: CASRRDAQGNEQFF. The CDR3 nucleotides read TGCGCCAGCAGAAGGGACGCCCAGGGGAATGAGCAGTTCTTC.

This sequence joins TRBV11-2 and TRBJ2-6; D may be TRBD2 (6 bases). Germline V lookup: CDR1 SGHAT, CDR2 FQNNGV. There are 16 residues in the CDR3. Trimming removed 1 base from V and 1 base from J, with 8 bases in between. The CDR3 is CASSLAGVSGANVLTF. In DNA form, the CDR3 reads TGTGCCAGCAGCTTAGCGGGGGTTTCTGGGGCCAACGTCCTGACTTTC.

This chain joins TRBV28 and TRBJ2-3; possible D gene TRBD2, 6 bases. Trimming shortened V by 3 bases and J by 2 bases, and 9 bases separated the two germline ends. The CDR3 has 14 residues. CDR1 is MDHEN, CDR2 SYDVKM, per germline. The CDR3 DNA sequence: TGTGCCAGCAGTTTTGAGCGGGTCACAGATACGCAGTATTTT. The encoded protein is CASSFERVTDTQYF.

The V and J genes are TRBV14 and TRBJ1-2; unclear D gene. Germline CDR1 SGHDN, CDR2 FVKESK. The germline V and J ends were trimmed by 6 bases and 8 bases, with 22 bases remaining between them. This CDR3 comprises 15 residues. The chain's CDR3 is CASSRVEGLNRGYTF. CDR3 sequence (DNA): TGTGCCAGCAGTCGGGTAGAGGGTTTAAATCGCGGCTACACCTTC.